This T cell receptor beta chain was identified in a study of blood T cell repertoires in COVID-19. Study at large: Sites in the United States, Italy and Spain provided acute and convalescent COVID-19 samples. T cells, B-cell-depleted T cells, or PBMCs provided the cDNA or gDNA that served as material.

Only one count was recorded for this clone. The repertoire was sequenced with immunoSEQ multiplex PCR; TCRdb's copy has only in-frame clones and lacks some. The sample lists a few hundred thousand clones; over 75% were seen once. The V gene end was trimmed by 4 bases and the J gene end by 2 bases; junction bases not matched to a gene: 4. This CDR3 comprises 14 residues. Germline V gives CDR1 SQVTM, CDR2 ANQGSEA. What was sequenced was peripheral blood. The gene calls are TRBV29-1 and TRBJ2-5, with 10 positions matching TRBD2. The clonotype was recovered from a man in his fifties or sixties with acute or convalescent COVID-19. The CDR3 reads CSVALLAGQETQYF. CDR3 nucleotides: TGCAGCGTTGCGCTACTAGCGGGGCAAGAGACCCAGTACTTC.